This T cell receptor beta chain came from a study of a mutant IDH1 vaccine in newly diagnosed glioma. Study-level background: Eight vaccinations reached patients in weeks 1, 3, 5, 7, 11, 15, 19 and 23. Whole-study findings and limits: Vaccination induced immune responses in approximately 93% of patients.

Points on this clone: What it binds is unknown.

Per germline, CDR1 SNHLY and CDR2 FYNNEI. This CDR3 has 14 amino acids. The V end was cut by 6 bases, the J end by 0 bases, with 9 bases between. Profiling relied on immunoSEQ multiplex PCR, and the TCRdb table lists in-frame clones only, not all of them. The table shows roughly 28,000 clones, with about 90% occurring only once. Documented time point: week 5, during vaccination. Vaccinated patients received 300 ug of mutant IDH1 20-mer peptide per dose, with topical imiquimod. The receptor comes from a man aged 18 to 29 with glioma. The specimen comprised PBMCs, sampled from a glioma patient whose treatment included an IDH1 peptide vaccine. The chain couples TRBV2 to TRBJ2-4, with D maybe TRBD1 (5 bases). The CDR3 protein is CASRDNLAKNIQYF. The DNA of the CDR3 is TGTGCCAGCAGGGACAATCTAGCCAAAAACATTCAGTACTTC. Full variable domain (missing parts from reference TRBV2 and TRBJ2-4): EPEVTQTPSHQVTQMGQEVILRCVPISNHLYFYWYRQILGQKVEFLVSFYNNEISEKSEIFDDQFSVERPDGSNFTLKIRSTKLEDSAMYFCASRDNLAKNIQYFGAGTRLSVL.